A single sample gave rise to the 8 T cell receptor beta chains below, sequenced in a study of cytomegalovirus exposure and HLA in healthy donors. Profiling relied on immunoSEQ multiplex PCR, and the TCRdb table lists in-frame clones only, not all of them. The sample lists some 180,000 clones; around 80% were seen once. Material for sequencing was PBMCs. Source of these receptors: a woman in her twenties or thirties in good health and CMV-seronegative.

The chain employs TRBV6-5 and TRBJ1-2; 8 nucleotides agree with TRBD1. This CDR3 is 13 amino acids long. The junction had 5 bases not matched to a gene; V was cut back by 6 bases and J by 5 bases. CDR1 is MNHEY, CDR2 SVGAGI, per germline. The CDR3 region has the DNA TGTGCCAGCAGGACAGGGGCGTCGTATGGCTACACCTTC. Protein: CASRTGASYGYTF.

V is TRBV18 and J is TRBJ1-3; TRBD1 agrees at 9 bases. Germline V gene lookup returns CDR1 KGHSH and CDR2 LQKENI. The CDR3 has 16 residues. After removal of 6 bases from V and 4 bases from J, the junction contained 10 bases not matched to a gene. CDR3 protein: CASSYTGTGYGNTIYF. CDR3 coding DNA: TGTGCCAGCTCGTATACCGGGACAGGGTACGGAAACACCATATATTTT.

The CDR3 protein is CASSYGTGASYGYTF. The CDR3 nucleotides read TGTGCCAGCAGTTACGGGACAGGGGCGAGCTATGGCTACACCTTC. V is TRBV6-5 and J is TRBJ1-2, with 10 bases lining up with TRBD1. V shed 2 bases, J shed 4 bases, and the junction held 4 bases outside the gene matches. Germline V lookup: CDR1 MNHEY, CDR2 SVGAGI. This CDR3 has 15 residues.

The chain recombines TRBV5-1 with TRBJ2-3; 16 nucleotides match TRBD2. V lost 5 bases to trimming and J lost 0 bases; unmatched junction nucleotides: 6. Germline V lookup: CDR1 SGHRS, CDR2 YFSETQ. This CDR3 has 18 amino acids. The DNA for the CDR3 is TGCGCCAGCAGTTCGGGACTAGCGGGGGGGTCTAGCACAGATACGCAGTATTTT. Encoded protein: CASSSGLAGGSSTDTQYF.

The chain recombines TRBV25-1 with TRBJ2-6; 8 nucleotides match TRBD1. CDR3 length equals 14 residues. The germline V gene has CDR1 MGHDK and CDR2 SYGVNS. With V trimmed by 7 bases and J by 2 bases, 1 base remained unmatched. The CDR3 loop reads CASTTGAGANVLTF. As DNA, the CDR3 is TGTGCCAGCACGACAGGGGCTGGGGCCAACGTCCTGACTTTC.

The rearrangement uses TRBV5-6 and TRBJ2-7; 11 nucleotides line up with TRBD2. Germline CDR1 reads SGHDT; CDR2 reads YYEEEE. This CDR3 spans 17 amino acids. The trim removed 4 bases at V and 3 bases at J, leaving 12 bases unmatched. The CDR3 loop reads CASSPPVGTSGFYEQYF. The CDR3 region has the DNA TGTGCCAGCAGCCCGCCCGTCGGGACTAGCGGTTTCTACGAGCAGTACTTC.

There are a few counts of this clone. The genes are TRBV19 and TRBJ1-1, with D possibly being TRBD1 (5 bases). The CDR3 is 15 amino acids. The germline V and J ends were trimmed by 3 bases and 3 bases, with 14 bases remaining between them. The germline V gene has CDR1 LNHDA and CDR2 SQIVND (reference sequence). CDR3 sequence (DNA): TGTGCCAGTAGTATTAGAGCAGGGTGGGACACTGAAGCTTTCTTT. Its translation is CASSIRAGWDTEAFF.

CDR3 region: CASSLRTGNTEAFF. The CDR3 DNA is TGTGCCAGCAGCCTACGAACAGGGAACACTGAAGCTTTCTTT. The chain is built from TRBV28 and TRBJ1-1; tentatively, D is TRBD1 (5 bases). The CDR3 runs 14 residues. Germline lookup yields CDR1 MDHEN and CDR2 SYDVKM. V was pared by 6 bases and J by 1 base, with 12 bases between.